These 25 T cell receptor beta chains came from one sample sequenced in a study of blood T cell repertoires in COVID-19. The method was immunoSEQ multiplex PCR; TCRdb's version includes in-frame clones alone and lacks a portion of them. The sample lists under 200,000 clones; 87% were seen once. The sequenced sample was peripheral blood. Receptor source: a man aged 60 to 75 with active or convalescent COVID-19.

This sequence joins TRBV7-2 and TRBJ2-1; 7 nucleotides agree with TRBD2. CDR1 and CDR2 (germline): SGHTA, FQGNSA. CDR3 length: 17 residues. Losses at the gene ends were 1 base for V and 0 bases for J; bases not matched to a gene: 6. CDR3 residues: CASSLVRSGVSYNEQFF. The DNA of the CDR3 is TGTGCCAGCAGCTTAGTGCGGAGCGGGGTCTCCTACAATGAGCAGTTCTTC.

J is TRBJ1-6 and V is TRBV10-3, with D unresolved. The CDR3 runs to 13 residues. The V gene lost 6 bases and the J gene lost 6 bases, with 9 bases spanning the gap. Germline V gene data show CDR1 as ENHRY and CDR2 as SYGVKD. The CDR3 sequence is CAIRVGPNSPLHF. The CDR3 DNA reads TGTGCCATCAGGGTGGGCCCTAATTCACCCCTCCACTTT.

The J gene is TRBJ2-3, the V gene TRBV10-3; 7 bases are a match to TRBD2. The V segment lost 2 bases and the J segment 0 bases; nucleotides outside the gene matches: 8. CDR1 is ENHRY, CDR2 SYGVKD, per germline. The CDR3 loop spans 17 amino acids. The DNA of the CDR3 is TGTGCCATCAGTGAGGGTCTGGGAGCGGGAAGCACAGATACGCAGTATTTT. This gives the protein CAISEGLGAGSTDTQYF.

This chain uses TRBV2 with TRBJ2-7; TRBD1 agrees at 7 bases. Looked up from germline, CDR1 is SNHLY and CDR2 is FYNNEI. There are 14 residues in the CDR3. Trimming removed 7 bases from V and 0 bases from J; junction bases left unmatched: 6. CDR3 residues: CASKRQGDSYEQYF. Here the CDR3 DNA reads TGTGCCAGCAAGAGGCAGGGGGACTCCTACGAGCAGTACTTC.

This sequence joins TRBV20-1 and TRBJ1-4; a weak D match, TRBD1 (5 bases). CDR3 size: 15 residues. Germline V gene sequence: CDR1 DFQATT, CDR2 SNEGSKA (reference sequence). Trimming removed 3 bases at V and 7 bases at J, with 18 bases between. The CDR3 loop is CSASGLGQGSEKLFF. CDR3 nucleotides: TGCAGTGCTAGTGGTTTAGGGCAGGGTAGTGAAAAACTGTTTTTT.

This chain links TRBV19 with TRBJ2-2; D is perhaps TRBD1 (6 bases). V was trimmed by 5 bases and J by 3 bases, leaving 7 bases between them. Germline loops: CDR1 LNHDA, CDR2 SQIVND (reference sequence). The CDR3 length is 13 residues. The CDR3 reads CASSQGYTGELFF. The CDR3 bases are TGTGCCAGTAGTCAGGGGTACACCGGGGAGCTGTTTTTT.

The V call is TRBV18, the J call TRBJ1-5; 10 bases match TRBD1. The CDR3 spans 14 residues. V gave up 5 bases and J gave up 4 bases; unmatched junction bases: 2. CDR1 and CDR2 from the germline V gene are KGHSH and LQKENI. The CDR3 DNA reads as TGTGCCAGCTCAACGGACAGGGGGAATCAGCCCCAGCATTTT. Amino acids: CASSTDRGNQPQHF.

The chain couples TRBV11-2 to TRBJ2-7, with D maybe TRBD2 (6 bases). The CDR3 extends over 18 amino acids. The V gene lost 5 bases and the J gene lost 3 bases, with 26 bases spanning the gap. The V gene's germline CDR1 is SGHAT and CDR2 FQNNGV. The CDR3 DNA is TGTGCCAGCAGCCCCATGTCCAATATAGGAGGGAACTACTACGAGCAGTACTTC. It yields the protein CASSPMSNIGGNYYEQYF.

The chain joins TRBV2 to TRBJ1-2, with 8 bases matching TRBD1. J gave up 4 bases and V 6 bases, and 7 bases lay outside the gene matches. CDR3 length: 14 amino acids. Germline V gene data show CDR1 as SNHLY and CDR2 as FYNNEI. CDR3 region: CASSEQGASYGYTF. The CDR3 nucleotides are TGTGCCAGCAGCGAGCAGGGGGCTAGCTATGGCTACACCTTC.

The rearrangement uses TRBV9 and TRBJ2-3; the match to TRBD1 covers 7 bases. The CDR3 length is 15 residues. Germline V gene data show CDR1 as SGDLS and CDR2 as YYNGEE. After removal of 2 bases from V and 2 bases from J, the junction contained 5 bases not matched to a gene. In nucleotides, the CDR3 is TGTGCCAGCAGCGTCACGGGACAGCCCACAGATACGCAGTATTTT. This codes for CASSVTGQPTDTQYF.

CDR3 DNA sequence: TGTGCCAGCAGCTCGACGGGACTAGCATCGACTGAGCAGTTCTTC. It encodes CASSSTGLASTEQFF. The gene calls are TRBV7-9 and TRBJ2-1, with 9 bases that match TRBD2. The germline gives CDR1 SEHNR, CDR2 FQNEAQ (reference sequence). V trimming: 4 bases; J trimming: 9 bases; junction bases outside the gene matches: 10. The CDR3 is 15 residues long.

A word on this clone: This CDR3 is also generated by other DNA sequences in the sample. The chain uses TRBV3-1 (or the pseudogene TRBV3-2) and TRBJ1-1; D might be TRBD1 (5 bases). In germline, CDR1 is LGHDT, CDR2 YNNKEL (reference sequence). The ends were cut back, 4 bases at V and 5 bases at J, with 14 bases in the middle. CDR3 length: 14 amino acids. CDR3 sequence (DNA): TGTGCCAGCAGCCGAAGTGAGGGGAGGACTGAAGCTTTCTTT. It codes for CASSRSEGRTEAFF.

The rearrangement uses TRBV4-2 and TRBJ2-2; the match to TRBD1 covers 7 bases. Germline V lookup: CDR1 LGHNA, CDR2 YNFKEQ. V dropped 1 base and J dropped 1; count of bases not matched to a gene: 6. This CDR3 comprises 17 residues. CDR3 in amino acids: CASSQAPGGLNTGELFF. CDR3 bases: TGTGCCAGCAGCCAAGCCCCAGGGGGTTTGAACACCGGGGAGCTGTTTTTT.

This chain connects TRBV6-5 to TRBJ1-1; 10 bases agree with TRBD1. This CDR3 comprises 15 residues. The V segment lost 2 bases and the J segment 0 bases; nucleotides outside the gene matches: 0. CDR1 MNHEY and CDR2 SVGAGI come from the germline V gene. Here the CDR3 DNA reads TGTGCCAGCAGTTACGGGACAGGGGTGAACACTGAAGCTTTCTTT. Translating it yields CASSYGTGVNTEAFF.

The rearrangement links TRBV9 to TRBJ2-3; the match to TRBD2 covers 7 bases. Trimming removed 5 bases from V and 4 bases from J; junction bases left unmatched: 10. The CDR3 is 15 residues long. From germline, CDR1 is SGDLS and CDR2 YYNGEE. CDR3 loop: CASSGLLAEADTQYF. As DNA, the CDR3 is TGTGCCAGCAGTGGGTTGCTAGCGGAAGCAGATACGCAGTATTTT.

The CDR3 sequence is CASSPTGTGNFDEQYF. The CDR3 nucleotides read TGCGCCAGCAGTCCAACCGGGACAGGGAATTTTGACGAGCAGTACTTC. The chain employs TRBV10-2 and TRBJ2-7, with TRBD1 matching over 9 bases. Germline V gives CDR1 WSHSY, CDR2 SAAADI. CDR3 length equals 16 residues. V gave up 5 bases and J gave up 5 bases; unmatched junction bases: 13.

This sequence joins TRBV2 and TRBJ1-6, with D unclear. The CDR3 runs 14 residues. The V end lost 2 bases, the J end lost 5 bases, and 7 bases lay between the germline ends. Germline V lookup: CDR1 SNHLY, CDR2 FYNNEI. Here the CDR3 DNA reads TGTGCCAGCAGTGAATACTCGGATAATTCACCCCTCCACTTT. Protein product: CASSEYSDNSPLHF.

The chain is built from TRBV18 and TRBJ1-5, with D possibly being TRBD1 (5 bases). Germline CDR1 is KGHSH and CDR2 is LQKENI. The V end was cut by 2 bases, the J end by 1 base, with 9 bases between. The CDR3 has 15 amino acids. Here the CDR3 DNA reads TGTGCCAGCTCACCAGAAAGGACAAGCAATCAGCCCCAGCATTTT. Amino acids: CASSPERTSNQPQHF.

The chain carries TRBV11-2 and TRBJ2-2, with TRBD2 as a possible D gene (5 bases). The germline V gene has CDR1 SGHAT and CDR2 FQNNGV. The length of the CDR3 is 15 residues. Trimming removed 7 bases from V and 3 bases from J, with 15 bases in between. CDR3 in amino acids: CASIPLGSYTGELFF. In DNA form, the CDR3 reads TGTGCCAGCATCCCACTAGGCAGTTACACCGGGGAGCTGTTTTTT.

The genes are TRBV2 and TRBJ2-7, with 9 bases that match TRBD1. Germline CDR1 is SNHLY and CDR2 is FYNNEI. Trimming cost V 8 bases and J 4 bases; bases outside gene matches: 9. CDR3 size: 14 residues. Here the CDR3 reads CASDPGQGEYEQYF. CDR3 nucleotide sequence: TGTGCCAGCGACCCGGGACAGGGTGAATACGAGCAGTACTTC.

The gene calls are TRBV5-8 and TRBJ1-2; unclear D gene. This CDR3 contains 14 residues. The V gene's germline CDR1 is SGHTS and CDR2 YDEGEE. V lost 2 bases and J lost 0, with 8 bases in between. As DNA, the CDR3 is TGTGCCAGCAGCTTCGGTCAGGCTAACTATGGCTACACCTTC. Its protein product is CASSFGQANYGYTF.

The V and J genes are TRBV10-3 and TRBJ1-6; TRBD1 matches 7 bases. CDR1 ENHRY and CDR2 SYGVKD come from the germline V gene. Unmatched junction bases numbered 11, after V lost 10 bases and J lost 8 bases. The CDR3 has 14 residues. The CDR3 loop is CATALQGLDSPLHF. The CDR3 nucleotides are TGTGCCACCGCTCTACAGGGGTTAGATTCACCCCTCCACTTT.

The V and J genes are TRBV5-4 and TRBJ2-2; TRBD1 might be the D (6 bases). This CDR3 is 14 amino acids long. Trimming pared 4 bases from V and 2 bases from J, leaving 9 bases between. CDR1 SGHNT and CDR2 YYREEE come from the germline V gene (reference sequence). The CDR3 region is CASSPDSNTGELFF. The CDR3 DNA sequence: TGTGCCAGCAGCCCGGACAGTAACACCGGGGAGCTGTTTTTT.

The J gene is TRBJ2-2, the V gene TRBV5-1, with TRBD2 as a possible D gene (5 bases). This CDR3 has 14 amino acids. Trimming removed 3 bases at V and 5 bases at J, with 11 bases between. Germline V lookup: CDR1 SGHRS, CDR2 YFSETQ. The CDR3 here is CASSSAGSTGELFF. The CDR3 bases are TGCGCCAGCAGCTCCGCGGGCTCGACCGGGGAGCTGTTTTTT.

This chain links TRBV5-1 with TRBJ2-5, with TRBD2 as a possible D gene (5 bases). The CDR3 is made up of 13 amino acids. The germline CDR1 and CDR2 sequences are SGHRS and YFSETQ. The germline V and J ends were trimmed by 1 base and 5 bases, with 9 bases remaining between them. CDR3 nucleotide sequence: TGCGCCAGCAGCTTGCGGGGTCGGGAGACCCAGTACTTC. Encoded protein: CASSLRGRETQYF.